The 14 T cell receptor beta chains listed next were all sequenced from one sample in a study of regulatory T cells in long-lasting Graves disease. Documented time point: newly diagnosed GD, antithyroid drugs for less than 3 months. From PBMCs, RNA was extracted and then used to make the TCR library. Arm-PCR of CDR3 regions and iRepertoire HTBI primers were the basis on which TCR beta libraries were built. TCRdb called the multiplex PCR reads again in MiXCR, with one record for every CDR3 protein. This sample has fewer than 450,000 distinct CDR3 sequences, with over 12% found just once. This same sample was also taken into another study, of T cells in Graves' hyperthyroidism and ophthalmopathy.

The sample in question was peripheral blood mononuclear cells (PBMCs), obtained at new diagnosis, from a patient treated with antithyroid drugs. These receptor sequences come from a woman in her thirties or forties with Graves disease.

The chain carries TRBV6-2 or TRBV6-3 and TRBJ2-7, with 7 nucleotides matching TRBD1. Germline assignment: CDR1 MNHEY and CDR2 SVGEGT. The CDR3 covers 14 residues. V dropped 5 bases and J dropped 3; count of bases not matched to a gene: 7. Here the CDR3 DNA reads TGTGCCAGCAGTGATGTGGACAGGAACTACGAGCAGTACTTC. Protein product: CASSDVDRNYEQYF.

This clonotype came up many times. The gene calls are TRBV28 and TRBJ2-7; possible D gene TRBD1, 5 bases. The CDR3 is 16 amino acids. Deletions cut 2 bases from V and 7 bases from J, with 21 bases between. Germline-derived CDR1 and CDR2 are MDHEN and SYDVKM. CDR3 region: CASSLRGTPGQYEQYF. CDR3 coding DNA: TGTGCCAGCAGTTTAAGGGGTACCCCCGGCCAATATGAGCAGTACTTC.

This clonotype has a count of ten or more. This chain connects TRBV7-2 to TRBJ1-4, with D tentatively TRBD1 (6 bases). V dropped 1 base and J dropped 7 bases, with 10 bases sitting between them. This CDR3 comprises 14 residues. The germline V gene has CDR1 SGHTA and CDR2 FQGNSA. The CDR3 here is CASSLEGGGEKLFF. Written as DNA, the CDR3 is TGTGCCAGCAGCTTAGAGGGGGGGGGTGAAAAACTGTTTTTT.

This clonotype was recorded many times. J is TRBJ2-3 and V is TRBV27; 7 positions match TRBD1. This CDR3 has 13 residues. The germline gives CDR1 MNHEY, CDR2 SMNVEV (reference sequence). With 2 bases clipped from V and 8 bases from J, the junction kept 4 bases outside the gene matches. The CDR3 nucleotides read TGTGCCAGCAGTTTAAAAAGGGGGCTTACGCAGTATTTT. It is translated as CASSLKRGLTQYF.

This clonotype was observed many times. This rearrangement joins TRBV19 to TRBJ2-5, with TRBD1 matching over 9 bases. V dropped 3 bases and J dropped 4; count of bases not matched to a gene: 0. The CDR3 has 13 amino acids. The germline V gene encodes CDR1 LNHDA and CDR2 SQIVND (reference sequence). The CDR3 sequence is CASSMDRGETQYF. The CDR3 DNA is TGTGCCAGTAGTATGGACAGGGGAGAGACCCAGTACTTC.

This clonotype has at least ten counts. V and J are TRBV2 and TRBJ2-3; 9 bases line up with TRBD1. The germline gives CDR1 SNHLY, CDR2 FYNNEI. This CDR3 region has 15 residues. V trimming: 8 bases; J trimming: 4 bases; junction bases outside the gene matches: 10. The CDR3 region has the DNA TGTGCCAGCCGAAGTCAAGGGGACAGGGCAGATACGCAGTATTTT. Translation: CASRSQGDRADTQYF.

This clonotype has ten or more counts. This chain links TRBV7-3 with TRBJ1-6, with TRBD1 matching 7 bases. Germline V CDR1 and CDR2: SGHTA, FQGTGA. This CDR3 is 13 amino acids long. The V gene end was trimmed by 3 bases and the J gene end by 9 bases; junction bases not matched to a gene: 2. CDR3 residues: CASSFGTASPLHF. The CDR3 nucleotides read TGTGCCAGCAGCTTTGGGACAGCTTCACCCCTCCACTTT.

This clonotype was found a few times. This chain uses TRBV27 with TRBJ1-5; D might be TRBD1 (6 bases). Germline V CDR1 and CDR2: MNHEY, SMNVEV (reference sequence). V gave up 3 bases and J gave up 3 bases, with 12 bases separating them. CDR3 size: 15 residues. The CDR3, as DNA: TGTGCCAGCAGTTTTTCCGGACAGCCCAATCAGCCCCAGCATTTT. It yields the protein CASSFSGQPNQPQHF.

This clonotype came up a few times. This chain joins TRBV27 and TRBJ1-4, with D unclear. This CDR3 is built from 15 residues. V lost 5 bases to trimming and J lost 0 bases, with 10 bases between them. Germline assignment: CDR1 MNHEY and CDR2 SMNVEV (reference sequence). CDR3 nucleotide sequence: TGTGCCAGCAGTCCTGGCGTTGCAACTAATGAAAAACTGTTTTTT. Protein: CASSPGVATNEKLFF.

The CDR3 sequence: CASRDRGLLTGNTIYF. The CDR3 DNA reads TGTGCCAGCCGAGACAGGGGGCTTTTAACTGGAAACACCATATATTTT. V and J are TRBV28 and TRBJ1-3, with TRBD1 matching over 10 bases. The CDR3 runs to 16 residues. Per germline, CDR1 MDHEN and CDR2 SYDVKM. The ends lost 8 bases at V and 2 bases at J; junction bases unmatched: 9. Combining the CDR3 with reference TRBV28 and TRBJ1-3 gives the whole variable domain DVKVTQSSRYLVKRTGEKVFLECVQDMDHENMFWYRQDPGLGLRLIYFSYDVKMKEKGDIPEGYSVSREKKERFSLILESASTNQTSMYLCASRDRGLLTGNTIYFGEGSWLTVV.

Many counts were recorded for this clonotype. Here the CDR3 reads CASSWGRERPTGYNEQYF. The CDR3 DNA reads as TGTGCCAGCAGCTGGGGGCGGGAGAGGCCAACGGGGTACAACGAGCAGTACTTC. The rearrangement links TRBV5-4 to TRBJ2-7, with D maybe TRBD2 (7 bases). In germline, CDR1 is SGHNT, CDR2 YYREEE (reference sequence). Trimming stripped 3 bases from V and 5 bases from J, with 27 bases between. The length of the CDR3 is 18 residues.

This clonotype was seen only a few times. The V gene is TRBV13, the J gene TRBJ2-5; TRBD2 aligns across 7 bases. The germline CDR1 and CDR2 sequences are PRHDT and FYEKMQ (reference sequence). The CDR3 covers 17 residues. V trimming: 0 bases; J trimming: 4 bases; junction bases outside the gene matches: 11. In DNA, the CDR3 is TGTGCCAGCAGCTTAGGTCTCTCGGGAGGAAGTGGAGAGACCCAGTACTTC. Encoded protein: CASSLGLSGGSGETQYF.

This clonotype was recorded many times. The chain links TRBV27 to TRBJ2-1, with TRBD2 matching over 8 bases. With V trimmed by 7 bases and J by 0 bases, 14 bases remained unmatched. CDR3 length: 18 residues. Per germline, CDR1 MNHEY and CDR2 SMNVEV (reference sequence). The CDR3: CASKKGVGGGGSYNEQFF. CDR3 coding DNA: TGTGCCAGCAAAAAAGGAGTCGGGGGGGGTGGCTCCTACAATGAGCAGTTCTTC.

This clonotype was seen more than once but under ten times. One end of the junction varies from germline; a read error may be responsible. This rearrangement joins TRBV6-1 to TRBJ1-2, with D uncertain. CDR3 length: 17 amino acids. CDR1 and CDR2 (germline): MNHNS, SASEGT. The CDR3 DNA follows: TGTACCAGCGGCCGGTTGGCAGCGGCCCCCGCTTGGTATGGCTACACCTTC. This codes for CTSGRLAAAPAWYGYTF.